This T cell receptor (beta chain) was recorded in a study of T-cell memory formation after mild COVID-19. Study outcomes and limitations: Clones shrinking from day 15 to 85 showed even CD4/CD8 mixes; later expanders tilted CD4+. Some clones that responded turned up in pre-infection memory, which suggests that cross-reactive memory joined in.

This CDR3 is built from 14 residues. V lost 1 base and J 5 bases, leaving 8 bases between the germline ends. The germline CDR1 and CDR2 sequences are SGHTA and FQGTGA. 5'RACE with constant-segment primers built TCRalpha and TCRbeta cDNA libraries with UMIs. TCRdb re-analysed the 5' RACE reads in MiXCR, keeping a single row per CDR3 protein. The table includes 140,000 or so distinct CDR3 sequences, 11% to 15% detected once. This clonotype was counted only a few times. What it recognizes is unknown. The TCR was taken from an adult woman who had mild COVID-19 (a few samples of this study predate the infection). Cell type and time point are not known. This chain links TRBV7-3 with TRBJ1-4; D remains ambiguous. Sequencing was performed on PBMCs or a T cell subset sorted from them (not recorded which). CDR3 nucleotides: TGTGCCAGCAGCTTAATTCCCTCCAATGAAAAACTGTTTTTT. Translated: CASSLIPSNEKLFF.